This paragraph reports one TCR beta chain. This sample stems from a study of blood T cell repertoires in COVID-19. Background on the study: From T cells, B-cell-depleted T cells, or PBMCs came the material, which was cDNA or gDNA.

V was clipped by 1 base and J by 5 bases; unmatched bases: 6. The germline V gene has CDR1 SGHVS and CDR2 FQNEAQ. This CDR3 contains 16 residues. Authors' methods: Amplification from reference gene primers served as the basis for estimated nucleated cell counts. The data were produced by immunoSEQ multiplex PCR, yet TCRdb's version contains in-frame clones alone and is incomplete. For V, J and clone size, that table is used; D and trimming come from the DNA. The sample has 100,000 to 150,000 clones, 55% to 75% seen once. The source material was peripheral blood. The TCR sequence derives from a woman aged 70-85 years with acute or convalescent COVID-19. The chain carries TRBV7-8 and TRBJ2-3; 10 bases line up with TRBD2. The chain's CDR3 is CASSLVSSGGVDTQYF. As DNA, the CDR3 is TGTGCCAGCAGCTTAGTATCTAGCGGGGGTGTAGATACGCAGTATTTT.